The sequence of this T cell receptor beta chain was determined in a study of shared clonotypes between healthy human individuals. Produced via immunoSEQ multiplex PCR; TCRdb's table is partial and in-frame only. This repertoire shows 2 million to 3 million clones, approximately 93% found once; its top ten account for approximately 0.35%. The CDR3 sequence is 15 residues long. Germline V CDR1 and CDR2: SGHDT, YYEEEE. Unmatched junction bases numbered 5, after V lost 0 bases and J lost 5 bases. This TCR came from a man younger than 30 in good health. Some clones in this sample may be carry-over from other donors' samples. Source material: naive CD4+ T cells from PBMCs. The sample's subset: CD45RA+ positively selected. The V and J genes are TRBV5-6 and TRBJ1-5; 7 positions agree with TRBD1. This chain's CDR3 is CASSLDRGSHQPQHF. The CDR3 DNA reads as TGTGCCAGCAGCTTGGACAGGGGATCACATCAGCCCCAGCATTTT.